This T cell receptor beta chain is drawn from a study of T cell responses to AZD1222 COVID-19 vaccine. TCRdb's table, derived via immunoSEQ multiplex PCR, lists solely in-frame clones and lacks some. Of 95,000 to 150,000 clones in the sample, over 75% were seen once. For this clone: Antigen: not known.

The CDR3 runs 16 residues. V gave up 5 bases and J gave up 4 bases; unmatched junction bases: 13. Germline V gene data show CDR1 as MDHEN and CDR2 as SYDVKM. Findings and limits, study-wide: Only after the peak T cell response were repertoires sampled.

This sequence was found in an adult in good health. Here the sequenced sample was peripheral blood, taken on day 0 of AZD1222 vaccination. The J gene is TRBJ2-7, the V gene TRBV28; 8 nucleotides line up with TRBD1. In DNA, the CDR3 is TGTGCCAGCAGTACTGGGACAGGCTTTTCCGTATACGAGCAGTACTTC. It encodes CASSTGTGFSVYEQYF.